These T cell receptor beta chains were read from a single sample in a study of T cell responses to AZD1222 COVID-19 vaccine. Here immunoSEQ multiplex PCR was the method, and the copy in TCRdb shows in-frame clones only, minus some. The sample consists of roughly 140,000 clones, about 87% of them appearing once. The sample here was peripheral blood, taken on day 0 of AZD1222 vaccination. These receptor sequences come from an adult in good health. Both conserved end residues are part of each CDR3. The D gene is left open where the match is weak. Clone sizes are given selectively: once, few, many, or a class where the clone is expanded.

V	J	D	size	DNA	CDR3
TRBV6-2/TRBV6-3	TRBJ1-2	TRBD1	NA	TGTGCCAGCAGTTACTGGCCCGGGACAGGCGGTGGCTACACCTTC	CASSYWPGTGGGYTF
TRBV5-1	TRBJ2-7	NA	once	TGCGCCAGCAGCGCCTCCGGTCTCCGGGAGCAGTACTTC	CASSASGLREQYF
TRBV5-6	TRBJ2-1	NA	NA	TGTGCCAGCAGCTCCTCCGGACGGAATGAGCAGTTCTTC	CASSSSGRNEQFF
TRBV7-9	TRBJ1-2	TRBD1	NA	TGTGCCAGCAGCCCCGGACAGGGGGCGGTCACCTTC	CASSPGQGAVTF
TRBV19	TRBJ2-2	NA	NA	TGTGCCAGTAGTATTAGGGGGGTTTCGTACACCGGGGAGCTGTTTTTT	CASSIRGVSYTGELFF
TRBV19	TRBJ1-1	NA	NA	TGTGCCAGTAGTATTTTGGGCATAGGGACTGAAGCCTTCTTT	CASSILGIGTEAFF
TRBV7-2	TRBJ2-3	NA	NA	TGTGCCAGCAGCCGCGGTAGGGCTACAGTAACAGATACGCAGTATTTT	CASSRGRATVTDTQYF
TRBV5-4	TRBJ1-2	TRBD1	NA	TGTGCCAGCAGCTTTACAGGGGCCCACTATGGCTACACCTTC	CASSFTGAHYGYTF
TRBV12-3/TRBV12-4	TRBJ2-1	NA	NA	TGTGCCAGCTCTACGGTCTATGAGCAGTTCTTC	CASSTVYEQFF
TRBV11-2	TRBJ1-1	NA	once	TGTGCCAGCAGCTTAACATTTCAAAGCACTGAAGCTTTCTTT	CASSLTFQSTEAFF
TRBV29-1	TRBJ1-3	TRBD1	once	TGCAGCGCCGTACCCGTGGACAGGTCTTCTGGAAACACCATATATTTT	CSAVPVDRSSGNTIYF
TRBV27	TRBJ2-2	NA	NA	TGTGCCAGCGCTTTGGAGGGTCCCGGGGAGCTGTTTTTT	CASALEGPGELFF
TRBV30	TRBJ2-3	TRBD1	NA	TGTGCCGCTCAGGGGGCCACAGATACGCAGTATTTT	CAAQGATDTQYF
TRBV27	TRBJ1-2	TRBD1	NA	TGTGCCAGCGTACTACGACAGGGATTAGACTATGGCTACACCTTC	CASVLRQGLDYGYTF
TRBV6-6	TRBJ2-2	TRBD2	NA	TGTGCCAGCAGGGGACTAGCGGGAGCTTTAAGGGAGCTGTTTTTT	CASRGLAGALRELFF
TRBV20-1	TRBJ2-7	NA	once	TGCAGTGCTAGAGAGGACGAGCAGTACTTC	CSAREDEQYF
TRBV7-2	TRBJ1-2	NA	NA	TGTGCCAGCAGCTTACCGGGGGGGCTTGGCTACACCTTC	CASSLPGGLGYTF